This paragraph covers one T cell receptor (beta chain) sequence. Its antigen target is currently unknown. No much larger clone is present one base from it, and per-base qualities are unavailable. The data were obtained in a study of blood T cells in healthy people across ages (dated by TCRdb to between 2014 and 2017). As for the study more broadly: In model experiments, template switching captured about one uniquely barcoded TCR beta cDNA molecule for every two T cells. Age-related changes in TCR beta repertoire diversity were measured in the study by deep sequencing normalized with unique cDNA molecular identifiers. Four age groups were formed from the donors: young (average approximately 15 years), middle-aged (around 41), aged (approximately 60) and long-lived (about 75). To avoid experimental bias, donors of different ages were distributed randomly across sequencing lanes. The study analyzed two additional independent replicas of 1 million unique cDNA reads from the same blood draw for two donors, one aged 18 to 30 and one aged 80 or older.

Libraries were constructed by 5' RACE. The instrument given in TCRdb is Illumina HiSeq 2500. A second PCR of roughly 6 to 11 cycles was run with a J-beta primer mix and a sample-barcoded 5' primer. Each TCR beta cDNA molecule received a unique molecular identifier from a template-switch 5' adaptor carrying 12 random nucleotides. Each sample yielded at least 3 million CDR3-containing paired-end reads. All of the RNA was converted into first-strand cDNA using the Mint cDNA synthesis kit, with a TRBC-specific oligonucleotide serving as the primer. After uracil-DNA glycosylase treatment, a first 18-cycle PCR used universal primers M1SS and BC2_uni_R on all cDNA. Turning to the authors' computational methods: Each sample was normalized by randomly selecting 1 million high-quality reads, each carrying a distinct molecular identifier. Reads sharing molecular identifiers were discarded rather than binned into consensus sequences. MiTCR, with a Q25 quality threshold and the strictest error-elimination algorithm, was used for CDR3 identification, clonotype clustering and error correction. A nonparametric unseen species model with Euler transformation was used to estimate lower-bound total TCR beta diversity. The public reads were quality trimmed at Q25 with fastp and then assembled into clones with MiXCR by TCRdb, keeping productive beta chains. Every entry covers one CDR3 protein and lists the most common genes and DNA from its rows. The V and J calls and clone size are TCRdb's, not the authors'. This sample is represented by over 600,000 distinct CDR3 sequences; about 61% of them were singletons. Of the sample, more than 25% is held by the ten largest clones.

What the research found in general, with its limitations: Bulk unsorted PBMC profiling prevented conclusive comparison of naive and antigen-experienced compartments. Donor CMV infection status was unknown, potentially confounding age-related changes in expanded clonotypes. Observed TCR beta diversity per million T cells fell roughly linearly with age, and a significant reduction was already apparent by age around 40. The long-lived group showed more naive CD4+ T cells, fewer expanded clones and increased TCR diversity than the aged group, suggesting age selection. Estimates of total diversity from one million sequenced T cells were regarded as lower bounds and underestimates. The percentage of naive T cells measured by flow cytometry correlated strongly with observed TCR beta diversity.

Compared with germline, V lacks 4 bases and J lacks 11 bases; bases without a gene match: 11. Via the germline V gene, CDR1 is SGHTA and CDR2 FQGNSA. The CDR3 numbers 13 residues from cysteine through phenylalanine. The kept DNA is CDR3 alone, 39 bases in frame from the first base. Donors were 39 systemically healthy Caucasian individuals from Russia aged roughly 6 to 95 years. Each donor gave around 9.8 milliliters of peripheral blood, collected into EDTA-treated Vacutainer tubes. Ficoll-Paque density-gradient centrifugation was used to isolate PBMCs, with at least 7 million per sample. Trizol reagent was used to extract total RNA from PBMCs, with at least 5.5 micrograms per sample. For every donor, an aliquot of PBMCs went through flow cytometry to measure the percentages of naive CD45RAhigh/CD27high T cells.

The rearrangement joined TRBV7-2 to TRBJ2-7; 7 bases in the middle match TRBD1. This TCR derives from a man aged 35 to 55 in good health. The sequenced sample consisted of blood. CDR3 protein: CASSWGQWLEEYF. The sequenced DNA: TGTGCCAGCAGCTGGGGACAGTGGTTGGAGGAGTACTTC.